This T cell receptor beta chain is drawn from a study of beta chain features in type 1 diabetes. The sequenced template was cDNA made from the entire isolated RNA. Read counts averaged roughly 3.7 million for samples of naive, central memory and regulatory T cells. Produced via immunoSEQ multiplex PCR; TCRdb's table is partial and in-frame only. The table has a few hundred thousand clones, less than 35% seen once. The V gene's germline CDR1 is LGHNA and CDR2 YSLEER. With 4 bases clipped from V and 2 bases from J, the junction kept 6 bases outside the gene matches. The CDR3 covers 15 residues. The chain couples TRBV4-3 to TRBJ2-5; 8 bases align to TRBD2. The receptor was derived from a man aged 25 to 45 in good health. Material: central memory CD4+ T cells from blood. CDR3 nucleotides: TGCGCCAGCAGCCGAGGAACTAGCGGACAAGAGACCCAGTACTTC. This translates into CASSRGTSGQETQYF.